This paragraph reports one T cell receptor (beta chain). The germline V gene encodes CDR1 SGHNT and CDR2 YENEEA. Trimming took 3 bases from V and 8 from J; bases not matched to a gene: 0. This CDR3 spans 13 amino acids. Per the study methods: Amplification of reference gene primers provided the estimated nucleated cell counts. Assay used: immunoSEQ multiplex PCR; TCRdb lists only in-frame clones, some missing. The V and J calls and clone size were taken over from that table, and D and trimming were inferred from the DNA. The repertoire holds about 140,000 clones, approximately 80% seen once, with over 8% in the top ten. The sample originates from a study of blood T cell repertoires in COVID-19. Overall study context: Whether acute or convalescent, the COVID-19 samples came from the United States, Italy and Spain.

The V gene is TRBV11-3, the J gene TRBJ2-4, with TRBD1 matching over 11 bases. The sequenced sample consisted of peripheral blood. This TCR derives from a human donor in a cohort sampled during active COVID-19. DNA for the CDR3: TGTGCCAGCAGCTTGGGACAGGGGGACATTCAGTACTTC. The encoded protein is CASSLGQGDIQYF. Supplemented by reference TRBV11-3 and TRBJ2-4, the full variable domain reads EAGVVQSPRYKIIEKKQPVAFWCNPISGHNTLYWYLQNLGQGPELLIRYENEEAVDDSQLPKDRFSAERLKGVDSTLKIQPAELGDSAVYLCASSLGQGDIQYFGAGTRLSVL.